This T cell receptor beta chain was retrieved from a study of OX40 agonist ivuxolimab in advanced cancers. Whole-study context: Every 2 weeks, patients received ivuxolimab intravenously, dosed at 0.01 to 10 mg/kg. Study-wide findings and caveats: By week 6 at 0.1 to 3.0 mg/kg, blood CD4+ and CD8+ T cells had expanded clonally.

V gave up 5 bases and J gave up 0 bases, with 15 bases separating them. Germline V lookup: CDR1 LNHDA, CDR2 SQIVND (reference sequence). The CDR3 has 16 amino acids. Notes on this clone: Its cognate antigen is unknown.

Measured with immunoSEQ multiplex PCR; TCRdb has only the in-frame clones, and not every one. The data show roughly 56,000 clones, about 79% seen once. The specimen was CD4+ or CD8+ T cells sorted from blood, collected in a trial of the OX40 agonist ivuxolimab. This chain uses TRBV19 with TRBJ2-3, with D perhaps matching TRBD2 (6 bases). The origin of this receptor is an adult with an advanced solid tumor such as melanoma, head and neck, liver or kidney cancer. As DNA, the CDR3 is TGTGCCAGTAGTGCCCGGGACTCGAGGAGCACAGATACGCAGTATTTT. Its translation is CASSARDSRSTDTQYF.